Listed below are T cell receptor beta chains from one sample, sequenced in a study of cytomegalovirus exposure and HLA in healthy donors. Using immunoSEQ multiplex PCR, the repertoire was profiled, and TCRdb retains in-frame clones only, with some absent. This table holds some 130,000 clones, about 61% found once. Sequencing was performed on PBMCs. These receptors were collected from a woman between 40 and 50 years old in good health and CMV-seronegative. Both conserved end residues are part of each CDR3. The D gene is left open where the match is weak. A clone size is listed for some rows: how often the clone was seen (once, few, many), or a class if it is expanded.

cdr3_nt cdr3_aa cdr3_length j_call clone_size v_call d_call
TGCGCCAGCAGTGATGGGGACAGCCCGAACACTGAAGCTTTCTTT CASSDGDSPNTEAFF 15 TRBJ1-1 NA TRBV10-2 TRBD1
TGTGCCAGCTCCCTAGCGGAATACGAGCAGTACTTC CASSLAEYEQYF 12 TRBJ2-7 once TRBV18 TRBD2
TGTGCCAGCAGGGGACAGGGGGCCTTCTATGGCTACACCTTC CASRGQGAFYGYTF 14 TRBJ1-2 NA TRBV27 TRBD1
TGTGCCAGCAGCCCTTCAGGCTCTGGGGCCAACGTCCTGACTTTC CASSPSGSGANVLTF 15 TRBJ2-6 NA TRBV28 NA
TGTGCCAGCAGGGACTCCGTCTCTGGAAACACCATATATTTT CASRDSVSGNTIYF 14 TRBJ1-3 few TRBV6-6 NA
TGTGCCAGCAGCTCGAGTCAGGGGGCGTGGGGTAATGAAAAACTGTTTTTT CASSSSQGAWGNEKLFF 17 TRBJ1-4 NA TRBV7-6 TRBD1
TGTGCCAGCAGTGAGCAAGCGGGGGGGTCGTATACGCAGTATTTT CASSEQAGGSYTQYF 15 TRBJ2-3 few TRBV6-4 TRBD2
TGCGCCAGCAGCTTGGGTGGGTCAGCGGGCACTGAAGCTTTCTTT CASSLGGSAGTEAFF 15 TRBJ1-1 NA TRBV5-1 NA
TGTGCCTGGAAGGGACAGGGCAACAATCAGCCCCAGCATTTT CAWKGQGNNQPQHF 14 TRBJ1-5 few TRBV30 TRBD1
TGTGCCAGCAGCGAGTCTAGAATAAGCCTGCTAGACGAGCAGTACTTC CASSESRISLLDEQYF 16 TRBJ2-7 NA TRBV7-9 NA
TGTGCCAGCAGCCACGAGGGGACAGGGTCGTATGGCTACACCTTC CASSHEGTGSYGYTF 15 TRBJ1-2 NA TRBV7-2 TRBD1
TGTGCCAGTAGTCACCCTTCGACAGGGAACTATGGCTACACCTTC CASSHPSTGNYGYTF 15 TRBJ1-2 once TRBV19 TRBD1
TGTGCCAGCAGTTTCAAATCAGGGCGTGGGGCCAACGTCCTGACTTTC CASSFKSGRGANVLTF 16 TRBJ2-6 NA TRBV27 NA
TGTGCCAGCAGCCCTTGGGGGGAAGAGACCCAGTACTTC CASSPWGEETQYF 13 TRBJ2-5 NA TRBV28 NA
TGCGCCAGCACGGAACAGGGGCTATATAATGAAAAACTGTTTTTT CASTEQGLYNEKLFF 15 TRBJ1-4 NA TRBV4-1 TRBD1
TGCGCCAGCAGCCAAGATCAGCGAACCTGGCTACCTGAAGCTTTCTTT CASSQDQRTWLPEAFF 16 TRBJ1-1 NA TRBV4-3 NA
TGTGCCAGCAGCTTAAGGGGGACAGGGGGCCGTCAGTCTGGAAACACCATATATTTT CASSLRGTGGRQSGNTIYF 19 TRBJ1-3 NA TRBV7-3 TRBD1
TGTGCCAGCAGTTACTCAGCCAGGGATGAGCAGTTCTTC CASSYSARDEQFF 13 TRBJ2-1 NA TRBV6-6 NA
TGTGCCAGCAGCCTCGGACAGGTGAAAAACATTCAGTACTTC CASSLGQVKNIQYF 14 TRBJ2-4 once TRBV6-5 TRBD1
TGTGCCAGCTTACCACAAGGGAGCACTGAAGCTTTCTTT CASLPQGSTEAFF 13 TRBJ1-1 NA TRBV18 NA
TGTGCCAGCAGTGAGGTGGGGCGCACAGATACGCAGTATTTT CASSEVGRTDTQYF 14 TRBJ2-3 NA TRBV2 NA
TGTGCCAGCAGCCTCCGGACAGATTACGAGCAGTACTTC CASSLRTDYEQYF 13 TRBJ2-7 NA TRBV11-2 NA
TGCGCCAGCAGCCCTGGGGACAGTCGGTCAGATACGCAGTATTTT CASSPGDSRSDTQYF 15 TRBJ2-3 NA TRBV4-3 TRBD1
TGTGCCTGTTCTTTGGGAGGGGAGCAGTACTTC CACSLGGEQYF 11 TRBJ2-7 once TRBV30 TRBD2
TGTGCCAGCAGTGAAATAAGGGGAAACACTGAAGCTTTCTTT CASSEIRGNTEAFF 14 TRBJ1-1 NA TRBV6-1 NA
TGTGCCAGCATTTTTTTGACAGGGGGCGGTGAAGCTTTCTTT CASIFLTGGGEAFF 14 TRBJ1-1 NA TRBV6-5 TRBD1
TGTGCCAGCAGCCCCCCCGACAGGGTGAATTCACCCCTCCACTTT CASSPPDRVNSPLHF 15 TRBJ1-6 NA TRBV4-2 TRBD1
TGTGCCAGCAGCCAACCGGGACAGGGAAGCACTGAAGCTTTCTTT CASSQPGQGSTEAFF 15 TRBJ1-1 once TRBV16 TRBD1
TGTGCCTGGAGTCGTCTGGATCTACATACCCTAGGCTACGAGCAGTACTTC CAWSRLDLHTLGYEQYF 17 TRBJ2-7 NA TRBV30 NA
TGTGCCAGCAGTTCCCTTTGGGGGCCCTACGAGCAGTACTTC CASSSLWGPYEQYF 14 TRBJ2-7 NA TRBV28 NA
TGTGCCAGCAGTGAGGCCCGCAGGGCACGGTCACCCCTCCACTTT CASSEARRARSPLHF 15 TRBJ1-6 few TRBV2 NA
TGTGCCAGTAGTATAGACCAGGCGGGCCTCGGGACCCAGTACTTC CASSIDQAGLGTQYF 15 TRBJ2-5 few TRBV19 NA
TGTGCCAGCTCACTGGACAGGGGCACTGAAGCTTTCTTT CASSLDRGTEAFF 13 TRBJ1-1 NA TRBV18 TRBD1
TGCGCCAGCAGTGTCCCGAAGACTAGCGGGGGCGGGGAGCTGTTTTTT CASSVPKTSGGGELFF 16 TRBJ2-2 NA TRBV5-1 TRBD2
TGCGCCAGCAGTCAATCGAGAAGGGAAGCGGACAATCAGCCCCAGCATTTT CASSQSRREADNQPQHF 17 TRBJ1-5 NA TRBV23-1 NA
TGTGCCAGCAGACGGGACAGGGAAGTCGGGGAGCTGTTTTTT CASRRDREVGELFF 14 TRBJ2-2 once TRBV6-6 TRBD1
TGTGCCAGCGGCGGGGGGGCCTTCGCAGATACGCAGTATTTT CASGGGAFADTQYF 14 TRBJ2-3 NA TRBV10-3 TRBD2
TGCGCCAGCAAGGGCGGGGGCCCTCAAGAGACCCAGTACTTC CASKGGGPQETQYF 14 TRBJ2-5 NA TRBV10-1 NA
TGTGCCAGCAGTCCCGGACAGGAGAAAGCTTTCTTT CASSPGQEKAFF 12 TRBJ1-1 NA TRBV6-6 TRBD1
TGTGCCAGCATCTTGGACAGGGGGTGGCACAATGAGCAGTTCTTC CASILDRGWHNEQFF 15 TRBJ2-1 few TRBV6-1 TRBD1
TGTGCCAGCAGCTCGTTAGGGAGCTACGAGCAGTACTTC CASSSLGSYEQYF 13 TRBJ2-7 few TRBV7-8 NA